This entry lists 23 T cell receptor beta chains sequenced from one sample in a study of blood T cells in healthy people across ages. Primers used in a second PCR of roughly 6 to 12 cycles were a sample-barcoded 5' primer and a J-beta primer mix. TCRdb reanalysed the 5' RACE reads using MiXCR and keeps one entry per CDR3 protein. The table has approximately 1,700,000 distinct CDR3 sequences, around 40% seen once; the top ten hold about 23%. What was sequenced was blood. The receptors were gathered from a human donor in good health.

The chain joins TRBV28 to TRBJ2-7, with no clear D. CDR3 size: 14 residues. Germline CDR1 reads MDHEN; CDR2 reads SYDVKM. V shed 7 bases and J shed 2 bases, with 15 bases lying between them. The CDR3 region is CASKGGKGPYEQYF. In DNA form, the CDR3 reads TGTGCCAGCAAGGGTGGGAAGGGTCCCTACGAGCAGTACTTC.

This clonotype has only a few counts. The chain employs TRBV2 and TRBJ2-5; D is ambiguous. Germline CDR1 SNHLY, CDR2 FYNNEI. V lost 4 bases and J lost 1, with 4 bases in between. The length of the CDR3 is 12 residues. Written as DNA, the CDR3 is TGTGCCAGCAGTGCCATCCAAGAGACCCAGTACTTC. Its translation is CASSAIQETQYF.

The CDR3 loop is CSAHLAGNTEAFF. CDR3 nucleotides: TGCAGCGCCCACCTAGCGGGGAACACTGAAGCTTTCTTT. This chain links TRBV29-1 with TRBJ1-1; D is undetermined. Germline loops: CDR1 SQVTM, CDR2 ANQGSEA. V was cut by 7 bases and J by 1 base, with 13 bases left in between. The CDR3 has 13 amino acids. The full variable domain, its missing parts supplied by reference TRBV29-1 and TRBJ1-1, is SAVISQKPSRDICQRGTSLTIQCQVDSQVTMMFWYRQQPGQSLTLIATANQGSEATYESGFVIDKFPISRPNLTFSTLTVSNMSPEDSSIYLCSAHLAGNTEAFFGQGTRLTVV.

This clonotype was counted a single time. The rearrangement uses TRBV7-6 and TRBJ1-6; a weak D match, TRBD1 (5 bases). Germline CDR1 reads SGHVS; CDR2 reads FNYEAQ. The CDR3 consists of 18 residues. Trimming took 5 bases from V and 5 from J, leaving 22 bases between them. The CDR3 coding sequence is TGTGCCAGCAGCCGGGGGGGTCTCGCCGGGGGGAATAATTCACCCCTCCACTTT. It translates to CASSRGGLAGGNNSPLHF.

In its sample, this clonotype was seen a few times. CDR3 sequence: CATSRTSGTAIYEQYF. The CDR3 nucleotides read TGTGCCACCAGCAGAACCTCCGGGACAGCAATATACGAGCAGTACTTC. The rearrangement joins TRBV15 to TRBJ2-7, with 7 bases fitting TRBD1. The CDR3 has 16 amino acids. Germline lookup yields CDR1 LNHNV and CDR2 YYDKDF (reference sequence). Trimming cost V 2 bases and J 4 bases; bases outside gene matches: 11.

This rearrangement joins TRBV28 to TRBJ1-1, with 7 bases matching TRBD1. The CDR3 sequence is 15 residues long. V lost 5 bases, J lost 1 base, and 7 bases stayed unmatched. Germline values: CDR1 MDHEN, CDR2 SYDVKM. The CDR3 DNA follows: TGTGCCAGCAGTCTGACTCCAGGGGGGAACACTGAAGCTTTCTTT. Translated, it gives CASSLTPGGNTEAFF.

The chain couples TRBV7-9 to TRBJ2-4; D is possibly TRBD1 or TRBD2 (5 bases each). The J call may be mistaken, given a closer DNA end match to TRBJ2-7. The CDR3 loop spans 12 amino acids. Germline V gene data show CDR1 as SEHNR and CDR2 as FQNEAQ (reference sequence). The CDR3 here is CASRSGRNEQYF. The DNA for the CDR3 is TGTGCCAGCAGATCGGGGCGCAACGAGCAGTACTTC.

The chain couples TRBV7-2 to TRBJ2-7; 8 bases are a match to TRBD1. The V and J ends lost 3 bases and 4 bases, in that order; junction bases with no gene match: 8. Germline values: CDR1 SGHTA, CDR2 FQGNSA. The CDR3 runs 15 residues. In nucleotides, the CDR3 is TGTGCCAGCAGCTTCCGGACAGGGACAGAGTACGAGCAGTACTTC. It encodes CASSFRTGTEYEQYF.

This clonotype was detected a few times. The rearrangement joins TRBV12-3 or TRBV12-4 to TRBJ1-2; D is ambiguous. This CDR3 region has 14 residues. The V gene lost 2 bases and the J gene lost 8 bases, with 15 bases spanning the gap. The CDR3 DNA is TGTGCCAGCAGTTTATTGGATACAGTAGCGGGCTACACCTTC. Translated: CASSLLDTVAGYTF.

The chain has TRBV3-1 and TRBJ2-1; 10 nucleotides match TRBD2. The CDR3 loop spans 17 amino acids. Per the germline V gene, CDR1 is LGHDT and CDR2 is YNNKEL (reference sequence). Germline trimming cut 0 bases from V and 4 bases from J; bases unmatched to any gene: 6. The CDR3 sequence: CASSQEEKRGGYNEQFF. DNA of the CDR3: TGTGCCAGCAGCCAAGAAGAGAAGCGGGGGGGTTACAATGAGCAGTTCTTC.

The chain couples TRBV15 to TRBJ1-2; unclear D gene. The CDR3 consists of 11 residues. V lost 1 base, J lost 8 bases, and 5 bases lay in between. Germline V gene lookup returns CDR1 LNHNV and CDR2 YYDKDF (reference sequence). The CDR3 loop reads CATSRAEGYTF. In DNA, the CDR3 is TGTGCCACCAGCAGAGCGGAAGGCTACACCTTC.

In this sample, this clonotype turned up a few times. The chain couples TRBV20-1 to TRBJ1-6; D is perhaps TRBD1 (6 bases). The CDR3 is 14 amino acids. V gave up 0 bases and J gave up 9 bases, with 12 bases separating them. Germline CDR1 reads DFQATT; CDR2 reads SNEGSKA (reference sequence). CDR3 nucleotide sequence: TGCAGTGCTAGAGATCAAAGGGGGGGTTCACCCCTCCACTTT. Protein product: CSARDQRGGSPLHF.

The chain links TRBV29-1 to TRBJ2-7; D uncertain. V lost 2 bases to trimming and J lost 0 bases, with 8 bases between them. The CDR3 extends over 13 amino acids. From germline, CDR1 is SQVTM and CDR2 ANQGSEA. CDR3 protein: CSVERLDSYEQYF. The CDR3 nucleotides read TGCAGCGTTGAAAGGCTAGACTCCTACGAGCAGTACTTC.

The chain is built from TRBV7-3 and TRBJ1-1; D perhaps matches TRBD1 (5 bases). Per germline, CDR1 SGHTA and CDR2 FQGTGA. This CDR3 contains 13 residues. Deletions cut 3 bases from V and 7 bases from J, with 12 bases between. The CDR3 is CASSFRDGSEAFF. DNA of the CDR3: TGTGCCAGCAGCTTCCGGGACGGCAGTGAAGCTTTCTTT.

CDR3 DNA: TGTGCCAGCAGCTTATCCTACAGGGTAATAACCTACAATGAGCAGTTCTTC. Amino acid sequence: CASSLSYRVITYNEQFF. The chain employs TRBV5-6 and TRBJ2-1; perhaps TRBD1 as D (6 bases). The CDR3 is 17 amino acids. Trimming took off 2 bases at V and 2 bases at J, with 17 bases between the two ends. Germline CDR1 is SGHDT and CDR2 is YYEEEE.

The chain uses TRBV10-3 and TRBJ1-6; no firm D call. This CDR3 has 16 residues. The V end was cut by 0 bases, the J end by 7 bases, with 13 bases between. Germline assignment: CDR1 ENHRY and CDR2 SYGVKD. The CDR3 here is CAISESVIRSNSPLHF. CDR3 bases: TGTGCCATCAGTGAGTCCGTGATTCGGTCGAATTCACCCCTCCACTTT.

This clonotype was seen a handful of times. The chain uses TRBV12-3 or TRBV12-4 and TRBJ2-1; D ambiguous. The CDR3 loop spans 12 amino acids. V was pared by 6 bases and J by 10 bases, with 13 bases between. CDR3 DNA sequence: TGTGCCAGCAGGCCCCCAACAGAGGAGCAGTTCTTC. Its protein product is CASRPPTEEQFF.

This clonotype was detected a few times. CDR3 loop: CASSQTSGGSYNEQFF. The CDR3 DNA is TGTGCCAGCAGCCAAACTAGCGGGGGCTCCTACAATGAGCAGTTCTTC. The chain recombines TRBV11-3 with TRBJ2-1; 11 positions agree with TRBD2. After removal of 5 bases from V and 0 bases from J, the junction contained 3 bases not matched to a gene. Germline CDR1 and CDR2: SGHNT and YENEEA. CDR3 length equals 16 residues.

This clonotype was seen only a few times. This sequence joins TRBV20-1 and TRBJ2-4, with D perhaps matching TRBD1 (5 bases). This CDR3 spans 15 amino acids. Trimming removed 7 bases at V and 8 bases at J, with 24 bases between. Germline V gene lookup returns CDR1 DFQATT and CDR2 SNEGSKA (reference sequence). The CDR3 protein is CSVSGSAGRRDIQYF. The CDR3 DNA sequence: TGCAGTGTTTCAGGGTCGGCAGGACGAAGGGACATTCAGTACTTC.

This clonotype was seen many times. V is TRBV18 and J is TRBJ2-5; D remains unclear. V was shortened by 0 bases and J by 2 bases, with 7 bases between the two germline ends. In germline, CDR1 is KGHSH, CDR2 LQKENI. This CDR3 is 14 amino acids long. This CDR3 reads CASSPPIIQETQYF. The CDR3 DNA follows: TGTGCCAGCTCACCACCTATCATACAAGAGACCCAGTACTTC. Complete variable domain (other parts from reference TRBV18 and TRBJ2-5): NAGVMQNPRHLVRRRGQEARLRCSPMKGHSHVYWYRQLPEEGLKFMVYLQKENIIDESGMPKERFSAEFPKEGPSILRIQQVVRGDSAAYFCASSPPIIQETQYFGPGTRLLVL.

This rearrangement joins TRBV10-3 to TRBJ1-6; D is ambiguous. V gave up 5 bases and J gave up 5 bases, with 4 bases separating them. The CDR3 has 12 amino acids. Germline V gene sequence: CDR1 ENHRY, CDR2 SYGVKD. The CDR3 here is CAISPNNSPLHF. The CDR3 nucleotides are TGTGCCATCAGTCCTAATAATTCACCCCTCCACTTT.

This clonotype was observed a handful of times. The chain employs TRBV4-3 and TRBJ2-7, with D tentatively TRBD1 (5 bases). Germline V CDR1 and CDR2: LGHNA, YSLEER. Trimming left V 4 bases short and J 6 bases short, with 13 bases between. This CDR3 has 13 amino acids. This CDR3 is CASSRNQGSEQYF. The CDR3 coding sequence is TGCGCCAGCAGCCGGAATCAGGGATCCGAGCAGTACTTC.

The rearrangement joins TRBV6-4 to TRBJ2-7; 7 bases align to TRBD1. Germline V gene data show CDR1 as MRHNA and CDR2 as SNTAGT. The V and J ends lost 6 bases and 0 bases, in that order; junction bases with no gene match: 8. The CDR3 length is 15 residues. The DNA of the CDR3 is TGTGCCAGCAGGGCTACAGGGGCCAGCTCCTACGAGCAGTACTTC. This sequence encodes CASRATGASSYEQYF.